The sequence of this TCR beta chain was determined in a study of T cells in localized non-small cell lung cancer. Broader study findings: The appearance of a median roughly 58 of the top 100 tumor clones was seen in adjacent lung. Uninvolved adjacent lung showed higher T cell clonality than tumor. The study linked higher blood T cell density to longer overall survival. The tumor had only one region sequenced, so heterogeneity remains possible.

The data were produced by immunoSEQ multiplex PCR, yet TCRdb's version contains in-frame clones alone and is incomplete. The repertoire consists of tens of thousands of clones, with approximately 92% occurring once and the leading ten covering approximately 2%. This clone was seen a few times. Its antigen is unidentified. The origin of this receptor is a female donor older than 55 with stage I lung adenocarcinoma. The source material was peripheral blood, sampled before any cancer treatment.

The CDR3 DNA is TGTGCCAGCAGCGGGGGAGCGTCAGAACAAGACCAAGAGACCCAGTACTTC. Protein: CASSGGASEQDQETQYF. The chain couples TRBV5-4 to TRBJ2-5; D assignment may be TRBD1 or TRBD2 (5 bases each). Between the trimmed V and J ends, which lost 4 bases and 0 bases, there was a span of 19 bases. The CDR3 contains 17 residues. Per germline, CDR1 SGHNT and CDR2 YYREEE (reference sequence).